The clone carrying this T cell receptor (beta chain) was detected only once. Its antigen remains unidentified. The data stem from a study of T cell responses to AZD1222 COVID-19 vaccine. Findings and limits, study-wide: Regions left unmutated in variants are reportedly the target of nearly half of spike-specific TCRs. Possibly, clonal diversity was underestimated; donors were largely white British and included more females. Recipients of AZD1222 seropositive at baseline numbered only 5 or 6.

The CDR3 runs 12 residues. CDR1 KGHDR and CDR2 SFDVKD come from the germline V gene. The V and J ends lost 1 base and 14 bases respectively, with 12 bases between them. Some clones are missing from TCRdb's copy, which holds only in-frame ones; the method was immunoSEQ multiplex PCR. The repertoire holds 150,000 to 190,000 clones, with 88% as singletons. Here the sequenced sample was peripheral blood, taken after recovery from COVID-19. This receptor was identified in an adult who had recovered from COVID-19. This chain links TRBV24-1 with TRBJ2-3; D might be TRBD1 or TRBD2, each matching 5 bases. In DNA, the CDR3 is TGTGCCACCAGTGATTTAAGGGACCCCTTGTATTTT. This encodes CATSDLRDPLYF.